One and the same sample provided the 18 T cell receptor beta chains below, sequenced in a study of cytomegalovirus exposure and HLA in healthy donors. The repertoire was sequenced with immunoSEQ multiplex PCR; TCRdb's copy has only in-frame clones and lacks some. The top ten hold roughly 3% of the sample, which has some 130,000 clones, less than 90% seen once. The sequencing input was PBMCs. These receptors were obtained from a man in his late teens or twenties in good health and CMV-seronegative.

The V call is TRBV13, the J call TRBJ1-1; 7 bases are shared with TRBD1. The CDR3 covers 14 residues. CDR1 PRHDT and CDR2 FYEKMQ come from the germline V gene (reference sequence). V shed 5 bases and J 6 bases; nucleotides not matched to a gene: 9. The CDR3 here is CASSRDSRTSEAFF. CDR3 nucleotide sequence: TGTGCCAGCAGCCGGGACAGTAGAACCTCTGAAGCTTTCTTT.

The rearrangement joins TRBV7-9 to TRBJ1-2, with D perhaps TRBD1 (6 bases). CDR1 is SEHNR, CDR2 FQNEAQ, per germline (reference sequence). The CDR3 is 13 amino acids. The V end was cut by 5 bases, the J end by 3 bases, with 10 bases between. The CDR3 region is CASSVQGDYGYTF. DNA for the CDR3: TGTGCCAGCAGCGTACAGGGAGACTATGGCTACACCTTC.

The count of this clone is one. The chain couples TRBV9 to TRBJ1-5; D is undetermined. The CDR3 is 15 amino acids. Germline lookup yields CDR1 SGDLS and CDR2 YYNGEE. Trimming pared 0 bases from V and 3 bases from J, leaving 10 bases between. CDR3 protein: CASSVARGDNQPQHF. The CDR3 nucleotides read TGTGCCAGCAGCGTAGCTCGGGGAGACAATCAGCCCCAGCATTTT.

The table lists this clone with a few counts. The rearrangement links TRBV6-1 to TRBJ2-1, with 11 bases identical to TRBD1. The CDR3 is 15 amino acids. After removal of 5 bases from V and 6 bases from J, the junction contained 6 bases not matched to a gene. Germline values: CDR1 MNHNS, CDR2 SASEGT. As DNA, the CDR3 is TGTGCCAGCAGTCCTTCCGGGACAGGGGGCAATGAGCAGTTCTTC. It yields the protein CASSPSGTGGNEQFF.

The chain recombines TRBV7-2 with TRBJ2-1; 10 positions match TRBD2. Germline values: CDR1 SGHTA, CDR2 FQGNSA. J lost 0 bases, V lost 5 bases, and 4 bases had no gene match. The CDR3 runs 16 residues. The CDR3 sequence is CASSPSSGSSYNEQFF. The CDR3 nucleotides read TGTGCCAGCAGCCCCTCTAGCGGGAGCTCCTACAATGAGCAGTTCTTC. The full variable domain, completed using reference TRBV7-2 and TRBJ2-1, is GAGVSQSPSNKVTEKGKDVELRCDPISGHTALYWYRQSLGQGLEFLIYFQGNSAPDKSGLPSDRFSAERTGGSVSTLTIQRTQQEDSAVYLCASSPSSGSSYNEQFFGPGTRLTVL.

The chain joins TRBV7-2 to TRBJ1-5; D remains unclear. CDR1 SGHTA and CDR2 FQGNSA come from the germline V gene. With 0 bases removed from V and 5 bases from J, the gap between germline ends came to 5 bases. The CDR3 has 13 amino acids. This CDR3 reads CASSLAGHQPQHF. CDR3 nucleotide sequence: TGTGCCAGCAGCTTAGCGGGCCATCAGCCCCAGCATTTT.

This chain connects TRBV4-1 to TRBJ2-2, with D possibly being TRBD2 (5 bases). The CDR3 is 18 amino acids. Trimming pared 4 bases from V and 0 bases from J, leaving 18 bases between. Germline V gene lookup returns CDR1 MGHRA and CDR2 YSYEKL. The CDR3: CASSPGVSSPANTGELFF. Written as DNA, the CDR3 is TGCGCCAGCAGCCCCGGGGTCTCTTCCCCCGCGAACACCGGGGAGCTGTTTTTT.

The chain couples TRBV19 to TRBJ1-5; 8 nucleotides match TRBD1. Unmatched junction bases numbered 18, after V lost 5 bases and J lost 9 bases. The CDR3 contains 17 residues. CDR1 and CDR2 (germline): LNHDA, SQIVND (reference sequence). This chain's CDR3 is CASSVKAWTGKSGPQHF. In DNA, the CDR3 is TGTGCCAGTAGTGTAAAAGCCTGGACAGGGAAGTCTGGGCCCCAGCATTTT.

The V and J genes are TRBV21-1 and TRBJ1-3; TRBD1 is the table's D call and was not checked against the DNA. TRBV21-1 is a listed pseudogene. The CDR3 is 14 amino acids. The CDR3 sequence is CASSRARNGNTIYF. The CDR3 DNA reads as TGTGCCAGCAGCAGGGCACGAAATGGAAACACCATATATTTT.

CDR3 region: CASSSGTGLNTEAFF. CDR3 nucleotide sequence: TGTGCCAGCAGCTCCGGGACAGGATTGAACACTGAAGCTTTCTTT. V and J are TRBV5-4 and TRBJ1-1; 8 bases agree with TRBD1. The CDR3 sequence is 15 residues long. V lost 3 bases to trimming and J lost 0 bases; unmatched junction nucleotides: 4. The germline V gene encodes CDR1 SGHNT and CDR2 YYREEE (reference sequence).

V and J are TRBV28 and TRBJ2-7, with 11 bases matching TRBD2. This CDR3 is built from 15 residues. Trimming removed 8 bases from V and 1 base from J; junction bases left unmatched: 7. Germline V gene sequence: CDR1 MDHEN, CDR2 SYDVKM. The CDR3 loop is CASATSGSESYEQYF. The DNA of the CDR3 is TGTGCCAGCGCCACTAGCGGGAGTGAGTCCTACGAGCAGTACTTC.

This chain joins TRBV5-6 and TRBJ2-5, with 9 positions matching TRBD1. V lost 0 bases, J lost 3 bases, and 3 bases stayed unmatched. CDR1 SGHDT and CDR2 YYEEEE come from the germline V gene. The CDR3 runs 15 residues. The CDR3 reads CASSLVGTGKETQYF. CDR3 bases: TGTGCCAGCAGCTTGGTGGGGACAGGGAAAGAGACCCAGTACTTC.

V usage is TRBV28 and J usage is TRBJ1-1; D might be TRBD1 (5 bases). V lost 1 base and J lost 4, with 13 bases in between. The V gene's germline CDR1 is MDHEN and CDR2 SYDVKM. The CDR3 extends over 15 amino acids. CDR3 nucleotide sequence: TGTGCCAGCAGTTTATCCAGGGCCGGTGGCACTGAAGCTTTCTTT. Translating it yields CASSLSRAGGTEAFF.

The V call is TRBV2, the J call TRBJ2-5; no definite D call. The CDR3 totals 11 residues. Germline V lookup: CDR1 SNHLY, CDR2 FYNNEI. V was cut by 6 bases and J by 7 bases, with 9 bases left in between. The CDR3 protein is CASSGPGTQYF. CDR3 in DNA: TGTGCCAGCAGCGGCCCGGGGACCCAGTACTTC.

V gene TRBV19 combines with J gene TRBJ2-5, with 8 bases fitting TRBD1. The V and J ends lost 4 bases and 2 bases, in that order; junction bases with no gene match: 3. CDR3 length: 14 residues. Germline V gene sequence: CDR1 LNHDA, CDR2 SQIVND (reference sequence). The CDR3 DNA reads TGTGCCAGTAGTAAACAGGGGGGACAAGAGACCCAGTACTTC. It yields the protein CASSKQGGQETQYF.

This chain links TRBV5-1 with TRBJ2-1, with TRBD1 identical over 8 bases. V was pared by 2 bases and J by 3 bases, with 1 base of the junction left unmatched. The CDR3 runs 14 residues. Looked up from germline, CDR1 is SGHRS and CDR2 is YFSETQ. CDR3 region: CASSLDRGYNEQFF. Here the CDR3 DNA reads TGCGCCAGCAGCTTAGACAGGGGCTACAATGAGCAGTTCTTC.

V and J are TRBV19 and TRBJ1-2, with D possibly being TRBD1 (5 bases). The CDR3 consists of 15 residues. V was shortened by 3 bases and J by 0 bases, with 11 bases between the two germline ends. Germline assignment: CDR1 LNHDA and CDR2 SQIVND (reference sequence). This CDR3 reads CASSMEGHPNYGYTF. Here the CDR3 DNA reads TGTGCCAGTAGTATGGAAGGACACCCTAACTATGGCTACACCTTC.

V and J are TRBV6-5 and TRBJ2-2; maybe TRBD2 (6 bases). This CDR3 comprises 14 residues. The V gene lost 3 bases and the J gene lost 4 bases, with 9 bases spanning the gap. Per germline, CDR1 MNHEY and CDR2 SVGAGI. CDR3 protein: CASSYSGATGELFF. CDR3 DNA sequence: TGTGCCAGCAGTTATAGCGGTGCCACCGGGGAGCTGTTTTTT.